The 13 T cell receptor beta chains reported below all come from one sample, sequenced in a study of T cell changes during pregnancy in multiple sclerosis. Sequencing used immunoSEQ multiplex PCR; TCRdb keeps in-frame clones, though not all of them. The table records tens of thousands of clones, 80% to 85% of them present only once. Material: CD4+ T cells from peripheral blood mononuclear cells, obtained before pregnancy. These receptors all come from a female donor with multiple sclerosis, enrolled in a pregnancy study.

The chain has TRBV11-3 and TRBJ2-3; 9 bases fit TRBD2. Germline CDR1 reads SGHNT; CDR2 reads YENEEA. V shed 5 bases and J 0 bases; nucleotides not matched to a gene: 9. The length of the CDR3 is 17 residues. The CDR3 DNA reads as TGTGCCAGCAGCCTCATGAGCGGGAGGCATAGCACAGATACGCAGTATTTT. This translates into CASSLMSGRHSTDTQYF.

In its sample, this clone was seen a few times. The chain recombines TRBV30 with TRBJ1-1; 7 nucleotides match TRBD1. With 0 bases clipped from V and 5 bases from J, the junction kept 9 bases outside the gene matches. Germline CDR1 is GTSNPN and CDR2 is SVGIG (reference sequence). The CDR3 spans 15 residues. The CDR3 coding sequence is TGTGCCTGGAGTGTAGGGGGCGCGGGTAAAACTGAAGCTTTCTTT. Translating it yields CAWSVGGAGKTEAFF.

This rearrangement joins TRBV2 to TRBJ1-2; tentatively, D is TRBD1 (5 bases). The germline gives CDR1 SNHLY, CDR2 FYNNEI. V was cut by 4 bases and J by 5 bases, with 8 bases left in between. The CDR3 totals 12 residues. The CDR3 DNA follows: TGTGCCAGCAGTGGGCAGGGATATGGCTACACCTTC. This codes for CASSGQGYGYTF.

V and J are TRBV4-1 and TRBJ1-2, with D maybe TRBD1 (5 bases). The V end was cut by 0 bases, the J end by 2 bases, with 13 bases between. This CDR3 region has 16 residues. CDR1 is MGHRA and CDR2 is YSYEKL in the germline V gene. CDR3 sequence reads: CASSQDPAGSNYGYTF. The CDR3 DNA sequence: TGCGCCAGCAGCCAAGATCCCGCAGGGTCCAACTATGGCTACACCTTC.

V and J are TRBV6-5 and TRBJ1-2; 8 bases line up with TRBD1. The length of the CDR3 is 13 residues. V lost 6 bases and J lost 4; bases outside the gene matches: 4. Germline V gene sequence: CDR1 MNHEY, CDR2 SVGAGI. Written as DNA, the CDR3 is TGTGCCAGCAGCGAACAGGGGGGCTATGGCTACACCTTC. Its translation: CASSEQGGYGYTF.

This CDR3 reads CASSLVDRGFIYGYTF. The CDR3 coding sequence is TGCGCCAGCAGCTTGGTCGACAGGGGTTTTATCTATGGCTACACCTTC. The chain combines TRBV5-1 with TRBJ1-2; TRBD1 aligns across 8 bases. CDR3 size: 16 residues. Germline V CDR1 and CDR2: SGHRS, YFSETQ. V was clipped by 0 bases and J by 4 bases; unmatched bases: 8.

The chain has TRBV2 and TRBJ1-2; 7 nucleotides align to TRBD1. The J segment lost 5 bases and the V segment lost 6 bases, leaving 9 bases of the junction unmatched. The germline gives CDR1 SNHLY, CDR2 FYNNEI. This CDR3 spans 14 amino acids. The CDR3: CASRTLAGGYGYTF. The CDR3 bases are TGTGCCAGCAGGACCTTGGCAGGGGGGTATGGCTACACCTTC.

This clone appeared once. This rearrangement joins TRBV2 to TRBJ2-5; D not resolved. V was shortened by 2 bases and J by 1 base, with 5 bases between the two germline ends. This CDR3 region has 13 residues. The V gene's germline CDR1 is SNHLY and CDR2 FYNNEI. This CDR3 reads CASSESSQETQYF. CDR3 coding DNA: TGTGCCAGCAGTGAAAGCTCCCAAGAGACCCAGTACTTC.

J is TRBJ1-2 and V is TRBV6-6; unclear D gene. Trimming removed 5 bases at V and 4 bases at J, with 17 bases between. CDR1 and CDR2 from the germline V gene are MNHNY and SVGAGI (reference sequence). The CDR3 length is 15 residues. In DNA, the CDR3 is TGTGCCAGCAGTCCCATGGAGGGCAGCTTCTATGGCTACACCTTC. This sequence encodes CASSPMEGSFYGYTF.

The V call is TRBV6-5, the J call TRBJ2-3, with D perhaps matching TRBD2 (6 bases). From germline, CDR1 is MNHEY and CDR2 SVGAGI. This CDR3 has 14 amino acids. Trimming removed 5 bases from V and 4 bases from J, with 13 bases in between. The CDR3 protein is CASSSVWGADTQYF. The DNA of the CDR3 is TGTGCCAGCAGTAGTGTTTGGGGGGCAGATACGCAGTATTTT.

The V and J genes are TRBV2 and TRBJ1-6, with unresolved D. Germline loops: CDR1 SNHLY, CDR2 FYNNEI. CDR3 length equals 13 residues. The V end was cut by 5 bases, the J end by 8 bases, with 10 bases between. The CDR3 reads CASSTRVDSPLHF. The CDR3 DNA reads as TGTGCCAGCAGTACGCGGGTGGATTCACCCCTCCACTTT.

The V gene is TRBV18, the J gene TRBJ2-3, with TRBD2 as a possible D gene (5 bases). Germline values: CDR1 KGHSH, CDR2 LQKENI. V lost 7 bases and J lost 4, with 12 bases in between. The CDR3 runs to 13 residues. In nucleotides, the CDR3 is TGTGCCAGCTTCCCCAGCGGTGCAGATACGCAGTATTTT. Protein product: CASFPSGADTQYF.

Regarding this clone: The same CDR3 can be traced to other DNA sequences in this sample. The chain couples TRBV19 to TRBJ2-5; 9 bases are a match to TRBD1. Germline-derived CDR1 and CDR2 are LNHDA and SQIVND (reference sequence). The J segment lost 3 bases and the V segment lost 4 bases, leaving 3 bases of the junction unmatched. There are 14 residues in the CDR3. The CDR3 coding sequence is TGTGCCAGTAGTAAGGGACAGGGAAAAGAGACCCAGTACTTC. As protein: CASSKGQGKETQYF.